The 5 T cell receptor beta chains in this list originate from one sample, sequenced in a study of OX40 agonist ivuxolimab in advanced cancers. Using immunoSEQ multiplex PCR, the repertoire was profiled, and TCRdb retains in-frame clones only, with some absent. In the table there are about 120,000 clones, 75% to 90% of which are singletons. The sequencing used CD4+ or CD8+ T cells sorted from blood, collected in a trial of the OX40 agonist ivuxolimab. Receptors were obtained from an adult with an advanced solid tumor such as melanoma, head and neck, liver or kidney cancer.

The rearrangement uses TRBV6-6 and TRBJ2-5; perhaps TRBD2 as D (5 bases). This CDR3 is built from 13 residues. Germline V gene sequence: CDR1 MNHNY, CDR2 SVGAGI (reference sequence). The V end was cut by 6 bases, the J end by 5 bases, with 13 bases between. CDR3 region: CASSPRTRETQYF. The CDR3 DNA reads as TGTGCCAGCAGCCCTCGGACTCGGGAGACCCAGTACTTC.

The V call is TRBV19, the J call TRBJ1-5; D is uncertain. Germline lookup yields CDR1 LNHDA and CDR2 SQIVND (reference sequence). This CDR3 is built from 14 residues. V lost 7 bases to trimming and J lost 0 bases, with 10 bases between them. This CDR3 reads CASNILGSNQPQHF. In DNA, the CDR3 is TGTGCCAGTAACATTCTAGGTAGCAATCAGCCCCAGCATTTT.

CDR3 sequence reads: CAWATSGANNEQFF. The CDR3 coding sequence is TGTGCCTGGGCGACTAGCGGGGCGAACAATGAGCAGTTCTTC. The chain has TRBV30 and TRBJ2-1; 11 nucleotides agree with TRBD2. V lost 5 bases, J lost 5 bases, and 5 bases stayed unmatched. This CDR3 contains 14 residues. CDR1 and CDR2 from the germline V gene are GTSNPN and SVGIG (reference sequence).

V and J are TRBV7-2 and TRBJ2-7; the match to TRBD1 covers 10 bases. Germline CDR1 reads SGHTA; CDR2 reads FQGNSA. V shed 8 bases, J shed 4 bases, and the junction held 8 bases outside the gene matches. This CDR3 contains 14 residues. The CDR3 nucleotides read TGTGCCAGCCGGACAGGGGGATACCTTTACGAGCAGTACTTC. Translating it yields CASRTGGYLYEQYF.

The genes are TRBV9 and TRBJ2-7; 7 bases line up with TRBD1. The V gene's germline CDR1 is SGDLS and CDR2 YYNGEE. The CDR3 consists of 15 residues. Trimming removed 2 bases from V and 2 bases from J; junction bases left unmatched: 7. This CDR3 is CASSVSGQETYEQYF. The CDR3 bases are TGTGCCAGCAGCGTCTCAGGACAGGAGACCTACGAGCAGTACTTC. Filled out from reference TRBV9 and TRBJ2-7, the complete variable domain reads DSGVTQTPKHLITATGQRVTLRCSPRSGDLSVYWYQQSLDQGLQFLIQYYNGEERAKGNILERFSAQQFPDLHSELNLSSLELGDSALYFCASSVSGQETYEQYFGPGTRLTVT.